These T cell receptor beta chains were read from a single sample in a study of tumor-infiltrating lymphocytes in oesophageal squamous cell carcinoma. One entry per CDR3 protein, called by TCRdb with MiXCR from the PCR reads. The sample consists of 23,000 or so distinct CDR3 sequences, about a third of them appearing once. Sequencing was done on a sample of esophageal tumor tissue. The receptors shown here come from a female donor with esophageal squamous cell carcinoma. CDR3s include the opening cysteine and the closing phenylalanine or tryptophan. A D gene is named only where the DNA matches it firmly. Expanded clones get a size class; other rows say once, few or many, or leave the size out.

cdr3_length	v_call	d_call	clone_size	j_call	cdr3_aa	cdr3_nt
14	TRBV7-9	TRBD2	medium-sized	TRBJ2-1	CASSLTSGSNEQFF	TGTGCCAGCAGCTTAACTAGCGGGAGCAATGAGCAGTTCTTC
14	TRBV18	TRBD1	once	TRBJ2-7	CASSQTGASYEQYF	TGTGCCAGCTCACAGACAGGGGCCTCCTACGAGCAGTACTTC
14	TRBV11-2	NA	many	TRBJ2-1	CASSIRPRDNEQFF	TGTGCCAGCAGCATCCGGCCGCGAGACAATGAGCAGTTCTTC
13	TRBV6-1	NA	NA	TRBJ1-1	CASRARGSYEQFF	TGTGCCAGCAGGGCCAGGGGATCCTACGAGCAGTTCTTT
15	TRBV19	NA	many	TRBJ2-7	CASSPKPMGPYEQYF	TGTGCCAGTAGTCCAAAACCCATGGGGCCCTACGAGCAGTACTTC
15	TRBV7-3	NA	many	TRBJ2-7	CASSLGGPKDYEQYF	TGTGCCAGCAGCTTAGGGGGTCCGAAGGACTACGAGCAGTACTTC
14	TRBV12-3/TRBV12-4	NA	many	TRBJ1-5	CASRPDGSNQPQHF	TGTGCCAGCAGGCCTGACGGAAGCAATCAGCCCCAGCATTTT
13	TRBV7-2	NA	medium-sized	TRBJ1-1	CASSSYRNTEAFF	TGTGCCAGCAGCTCCTACAGGAACACTGAAGCTTTCTTT
19	TRBV7-8	NA	medium-sized	TRBJ2-7	CASSPYLSTGRPLSYEQYF	TGTGCCAGCAGCCCCTACCTCTCGACAGGGAGGCCCCTCTCCTACGAGCAGTACTTC
14	TRBV20-1	NA	NA	TRBJ2-5	CSATVQGGPGTQYF	TGCAGTGCTACGGTGCAGGGCGGGCCGGGGACCCAGTACTTC
15	TRBV10-2	NA	NA	TRBJ2-7	CASSEKVPHSYEQYF	TGCGCCAGCAGTGAAAAGGTCCCCCATTCCTACGAGCAGTACTTC
17	TRBV11-1	TRBD2	many	TRBJ2-3	CASSLEDTSGSTDTQYF	TGTGCCAGCAGCTTAGAGGACACTAGCGGGAGCACAGATACGCAGTATTTT
15	TRBV11-1	NA	many	TRBJ1-1	CASTQVDRMNTEAFF	TGTGCCAGCACCCAGGTGGACAGAATGAACACTGAAGCTTTCTTT
17	TRBV4-1	TRBD2	many	TRBJ2-1	CASSLKVGLGSYNEQFF	TGCGCCAGCAGCCTGAAGGTGGGACTAGGGTCCTACAATGAGCAGTTCTTC
14	TRBV9	TRBD1	NA	TRBJ1-3	CASSARQGGNTIYF	TGTGCCAGCAGCGCCAGACAGGGGGGAAACACCATATATTTT
16	TRBV7-8	TRBD2	NA	TRBJ2-1	CASSSSTSGNGREQFF	TGTGCCAGCAGCTCCTCGACTAGCGGGAATGGGAGGGAGCAGTTCTTC
14	TRBV2	NA	few	TRBJ2-7	CASSEIAGNYEQYF	TGTGCCAGCAGTGAAATCGCAGGAAATTACGAGCAGTACTTC
18	TRBV7-6	TRBD2	medium-sized	TRBJ2-1	CASSLSAPPGLRYNEQFF	TGTGCCAGCAGCTTATCTGCCCCACCGGGACTAAGGTACAATGAGCAGTTCTTC
13	TRBV11-2	NA	NA	TRBJ2-7	CASSLWRSYEQYF	TGTGCCAGCAGCCTATGGCGCTCCTACGAGCAGTACTTC
16	TRBV6-1	NA	many	TRBJ2-5	CASSETGGTLGETQYF	TGTGCCAGCAGTGAAACCGGCGGGACACTCGGGGAGACCCAGTACTTC
15	TRBV7-6	NA	NA	TRBJ2-7	CASSSQGSHQYEQYF	TGTGCCAGCAGCTCACAGGGTTCCCATCAATACGAGCAGTACTTC
16	TRBV27	NA	many	TRBJ2-1	CASGPGGLISYNEQFF	TGTGCCAGCGGCCCAGGGGGACTCATCTCCTACAATGAGCAGTTCTTC
15	TRBV5-1	TRBD1	many	TRBJ2-3	CASSFRDRGTDTQYF	TGCGCCAGCAGCTTTAGGGACAGGGGCACAGATACGCAGTATTTT
13	TRBV6-1	TRBD1	many	TRBJ2-5	CASSRQGAETQYF	TGTGCCAGCAGTCGACAGGGTGCGGAGACCCAGTACTTC
14	TRBV7-3	NA	many	TRBJ2-2	CASSLSIGAGELFF	TGTGCCAGCAGCTTATCTATAGGGGCCGGGGAGCTGTTTTTT
14	TRBV10-2	NA	many	TRBJ1-1	CASGGRKADTEAFF	TGCGCCAGCGGGGGCAGGAAGGCGGACACTGAAGCTTTCTTT
12	TRBV5-1	NA	many	TRBJ2-7	CASSLAGNEQYF	TGCGCCAGCAGCTTGGCCGGCAATGAGCAGTACTTC
15	TRBV6-6	NA	NA	TRBJ1-3	CASSYDQPSGNTIYF	TGTGCCAGCAGTTACGATCAGCCCTCTGGAAACACCATATATTTT
19	TRBV7-2	NA	medium-sized	TRBJ2-5	CASSFPPRGRGNRQETQYF	TGTGCCAGCAGCTTCCCCCCGCGTGGTAGAGGGAACCGTCAAGAGACCCAGTACTTC
18	TRBV11-2	NA	NA	TRBJ2-5	CASSFQTSPWLDQGTQYF	TGTGCCAGCAGCTTCCAAACCTCACCTTGGTTGGACCAAGGGACCCAGTACTTC
15	TRBV11-2	NA	few	TRBJ2-2	CASRNGESTTGELFF	TGTGCCAGCAGGAACGGGGAATCGACCACCGGGGAGCTGTTTTTT
15	TRBV7-6	TRBD1	few	TRBJ2-5	CASSLGQGQQETQYF	TGTGCTAGCAGCTTAGGACAGGGGCAACAAGAGACCCAGTACTTC
11	TRBV6-8	NA	NA	TRBJ2-3	CASSVRDTQYF	TGTGCCAGCAGTGTGCGAGATACGCAGTATTTT
15	TRBV5-1	NA	many	TRBJ1-4	CASAPQGGGIEKLFF	TGCGCCAGCGCACCACAGGGAGGGGGAATTGAAAAACTGTTTTTT
13	TRBV4-1	NA	few	TRBJ1-3	CASSQGEGASRNF	TGCGCCAGCAGCCAAGGGGAAGGGGCCTCTCGTAATTTT
13	TRBV29-1	NA	NA	TRBJ1-1	CSVDQGISTEAFF	TGCAGCGTCGACCAGGGAATCAGCACTGAAGCTTTCTTT
16	TRBV7-6	TRBD2	once	TRBJ2-1	CASSLVGLAGGNEQFF	TGTGCCAGCAGCTTAGTCGGACTAGCGGGCGGCAATGAGCAGTTCTTC
14	TRBV7-8	NA	medium-sized	TRBJ1-5	CASSLQQSNQPQHF	TGTGCCAGCAGCTTGCAACAGAGCAATCAGCCCCAGCATTTT
14	TRBV11-2	NA	many	TRBJ1-2	CASSLEAGLRGYTF	TGTGCCAGCAGCTTAGAGGCAGGCCTCCGTGGCTACACCTTC
14	TRBV6-1	TRBD1	medium-sized	TRBJ2-5	CASSEYTGEETQYF	TGTGCCAGCAGTGAATATACAGGGGAAGAGACCCAGTACTTC
14	TRBV6-6	NA	medium-sized	TRBJ1-2	CASSYSQSSYSYTF	TGTGCCAGCAGTTACAGTCAGTCGTCCTATAGCTACACCTTC